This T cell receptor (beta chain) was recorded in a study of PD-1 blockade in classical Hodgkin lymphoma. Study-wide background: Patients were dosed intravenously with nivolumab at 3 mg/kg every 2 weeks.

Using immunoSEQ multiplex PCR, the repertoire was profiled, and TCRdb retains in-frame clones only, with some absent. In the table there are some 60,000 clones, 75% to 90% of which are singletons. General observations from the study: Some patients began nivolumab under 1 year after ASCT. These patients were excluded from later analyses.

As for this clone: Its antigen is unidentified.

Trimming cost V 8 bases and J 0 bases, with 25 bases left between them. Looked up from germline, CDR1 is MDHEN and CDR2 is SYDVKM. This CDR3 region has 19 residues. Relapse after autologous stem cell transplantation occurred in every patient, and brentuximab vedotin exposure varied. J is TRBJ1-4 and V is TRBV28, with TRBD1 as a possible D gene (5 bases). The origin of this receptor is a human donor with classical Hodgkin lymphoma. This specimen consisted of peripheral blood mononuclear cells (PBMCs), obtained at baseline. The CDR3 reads CASSLGGALHFATNEKLFF. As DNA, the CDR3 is TGTGCCAGCTCCCTAGGAGGGGCGCTTCATTTCGCAACTAATGAAAAACTGTTTTTT.